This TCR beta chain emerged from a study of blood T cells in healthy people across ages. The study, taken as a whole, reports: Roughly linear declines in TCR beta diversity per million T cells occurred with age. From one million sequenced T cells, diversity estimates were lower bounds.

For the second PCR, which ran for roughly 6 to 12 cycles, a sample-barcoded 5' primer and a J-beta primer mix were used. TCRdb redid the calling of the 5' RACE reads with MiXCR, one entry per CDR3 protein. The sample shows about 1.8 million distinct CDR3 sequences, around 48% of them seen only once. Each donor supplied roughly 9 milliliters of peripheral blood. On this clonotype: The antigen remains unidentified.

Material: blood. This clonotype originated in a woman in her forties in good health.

The CDR3 spells CSAKGQKHYNEQFF. The CDR3 DNA sequence: TGCAGTGCTAAAGGACAGAAACACTACAATGAGCAGTTCTTC. The chain combines TRBV20-1 with TRBJ2-1; TRBD1 is a possible D gene (6 bases). The ends were cut back, 4 bases at V and 3 bases at J, with 13 bases in the middle. Per germline, CDR1 DFQATT and CDR2 SNEGSKA (reference sequence). The CDR3 is 14 residues long.